This entry concerns a single T cell receptor beta chain. These data come from a study of blood T cell repertoires in COVID-19. Study-level background: Samples taken during acute and convalescent COVID-19 were collected in the United States, Italy and Spain. From T cells, B-cell-depleted T cells, or PBMCs came the material, which was cDNA or gDNA.

This CDR3 region has 16 residues. Germline CDR1 and CDR2: MNHEY and SVGAGI. Trimming took off 0 bases at V and 7 bases at J, with 19 bases between the two ends. As originally analysed: Nucleated cell counts were estimated from reference gene primer amplification. The table came from immunoSEQ multiplex PCR; TCRdb's copy has only in-frame clones and leaves some out. That table supplies the V and J calls and clone size; D and trimming were determined from the DNA. The sample includes approximately 54,000 clones, roughly 81% of them seen just once. The sequence was obtained from a woman aged 60 to 75 with acute or convalescent COVID-19. The genes are TRBV6-5 and TRBJ2-7; the D gene is possibly TRBD2 (7 bases). Specimen: peripheral blood. The CDR3, as DNA: TGTGCCAGCAGTTACTCCGAATGGCACAGGGAGGGAGAGCAGTACTTC. As protein: CASSYSEWHREGEQYF.